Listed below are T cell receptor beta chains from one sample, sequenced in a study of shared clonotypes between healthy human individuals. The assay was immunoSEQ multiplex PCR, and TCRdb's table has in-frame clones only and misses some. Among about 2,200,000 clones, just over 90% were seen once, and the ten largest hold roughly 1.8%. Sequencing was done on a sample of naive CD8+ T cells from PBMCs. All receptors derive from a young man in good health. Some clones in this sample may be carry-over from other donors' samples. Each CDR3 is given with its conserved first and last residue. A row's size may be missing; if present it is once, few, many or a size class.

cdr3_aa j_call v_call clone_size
CASSSLSGLPHEQFF TRBJ2-1 TRBV11-2 once
CASSVAPSGRTQYF TRBJ2-5 TRBV9 -
CASSFRRQAPYNEQFF TRBJ2-1 TRBV28 once
CASSQDPAGGADTQYF TRBJ2-3 TRBV4-3 -
CASSPYLNTEAFF TRBJ1-1 TRBV5-8 -
CASSPIGPSNQPQHF TRBJ1-5 TRBV19 -
CASSSGTSSYNEQFF TRBJ2-1 TRBV5-1 -
CASSYGDPRETQYF TRBJ2-5 TRBV6-5 once
CASSLSSTGYNEQFF TRBJ2-1 TRBV27 -
CASSLEPDRISGYTF TRBJ1-2 TRBV13 -
CASSVYRDRGLYSNEKLFF TRBJ1-4 TRBV4-2 -
CASSQDQGDYGYTF TRBJ1-2 TRBV4-3 -
CASSLTGSSYNEQFF TRBJ2-1 TRBV7-3 -
CASSIRLAGVNEQFF TRBJ2-1 TRBV19 -
CASSSDGGTKQETQYF TRBJ2-5 TRBV4-2 -
CASSVYSHGSYNEQFF TRBJ2-1 TRBV9 -
CALSAGPRAGNTIYF TRBJ1-3 TRBV30 -
CASSQVPSGYNEQYF TRBJ2-7 TRBV4-3 -
CASSHRELEQYF TRBJ2-7 TRBV2 few
CASSLQGYEQYF TRBJ2-7 TRBV27 -
CASSPPTVRSGYTF TRBJ1-2 TRBV28 -
CASSPGLAGVWPFF TRBJ2-1 TRBV28 -
CASSVGLAGYEQYF TRBJ2-7 TRBV9 -
CASSQGTGMYSEAFF TRBJ1-1 TRBV4-3 -